This T cell receptor (beta chain) derives from a study of Ad26.COV2.S vaccination and SARS-CoV-2 variants. Using immunoSEQ multiplex PCR, the repertoire was profiled, and TCRdb retains in-frame clones only, with some absent. The profile shows around 350,000 clones, roughly 81% of them singletons. Germline V gene lookup returns CDR1 MGHRA and CDR2 YSYEKL. V was shortened by 1 base and J by 4 bases, with 14 bases between the two germline ends. The CDR3 covers 15 residues. Treatment denoted: roughly 20 received Ad26.COV2.S at low or high dose, single or two shots; about 5 received placebo; per-sample allocation not given. Sampling was performed 63 days after the first vaccine or placebo injection.

The chain is built from TRBV4-1 and TRBJ2-7; the D gene could be TRBD1 or TRBD2 (5 bases each). The specimen was peripheral blood, collected in a trial of Ad26.COV2.S vaccine versus placebo. This TCR derives from a person between 18 and 65 years old who received the Ad26.COV2.S COVID-19 vaccine or a placebo. DNA for the CDR3: TGCGCCAGCAGCCAAGGGTTCGGGGCGTCTTACGAGCAGTACTTC. This codes for CASSQGFGASYEQYF.